A single count supports the clone carrying this T cell receptor beta chain. The target antigen is unknown. The ends lost 4 bases at V and 4 bases at J; junction bases unmatched: 16. The CDR3 is made up of 18 amino acids. Germline lookup yields CDR1 ENHRY and CDR2 SYGVKD. The data were taken from a study of cytomegalovirus exposure and HLA in healthy donors. Study outcomes and limitations: The study put some 150 TCR beta chains on its list as cytomegalovirus-associated. The majority of TCR sequences were rare, yet some public TCRs appeared in many donors. A later analysis found first-cohort TCR clusters tended to co-occur in the 90 to 150 validation repertoires. It was reportedly the case that the classifier diagnosed cytomegalovirus status with high specificity and sensitivity.

Some clones are missing from TCRdb's copy, which holds only in-frame ones; the method was immunoSEQ multiplex PCR. The sample has around 190,000 clones; 85% are singletons. This chain uses TRBV10-3 with TRBJ2-1; TRBD2 agrees at 7 bases. Sequencing used PBMCs. This clonotype was sampled from a man younger than 30 in good health and CMV-seropositive. CDR3: CAISGGRMGGREYNEQFF. For the CDR3, the DNA is TGTGCCATCAGTGGCGGTCGAATGGGAGGGCGGGAATACAATGAGCAGTTCTTC.